This entry lists 23 T cell receptor beta chains sequenced from one sample in a study of cytomegalovirus exposure and HLA in healthy donors. 60 Vbeta and 13 Jbeta primers were used in PCR. Measured with immunoSEQ multiplex PCR; TCRdb has only the in-frame clones, and not every one. The sample lists under 110,000 clones; roughly four fifths were seen once. Material for sequencing was PBMCs. The receptors here all came from a male donor in good health and CMV-seropositive.

This clone was detected a few times. The chain combines TRBV28 with TRBJ1-2, with TRBD1 identical over 10 bases. Germline values: CDR1 MDHEN, CDR2 SYDVKM. V gave up 5 bases and J gave up 4 bases; unmatched junction bases: 7. The CDR3 extends over 15 amino acids. The CDR3 spells CASSEGTGDSYGYTF. The CDR3 DNA reads TGTGCCAGCAGTGAAGGGACAGGGGACAGCTATGGCTACACCTTC.

This clone occurred a few times. CDR3 sequence (DNA): TGTGCCATCAGTGGGGGTCGAGACAGCCCCTACGAGCAGTACTTC. Protein sequence: CAISGGRDSPYEQYF. V is TRBV10-3 and J is TRBJ2-7, with D maybe TRBD1 (5 bases). The length of the CDR3 is 15 residues. Trimming shortened V by 4 bases and J by 2 bases, and 15 bases separated the two germline ends. The germline V gene has CDR1 ENHRY and CDR2 SYGVKD.

This chain links TRBV5-1 with TRBJ1-5; 7 nucleotides agree with TRBD1. Unmatched junction bases numbered 7, after V lost 4 bases and J lost 3 bases. The V gene's germline CDR1 is SGHRS and CDR2 YFSETQ. This CDR3 contains 15 residues. The CDR3 DNA reads TGCGCCAGCAGCCCAGGGGACAGCATCAATCAGCCCCAGCATTTT. The encoded protein is CASSPGDSINQPQHF.

This sequence joins TRBV28 and TRBJ2-7; D unresolved. Germline CDR1 MDHEN, CDR2 SYDVKM. The CDR3 covers 13 residues. The germline V and J ends were trimmed by 5 bases and 2 bases, with 10 bases remaining between them. The CDR3 sequence: CASSPLSPYEQYF. As DNA, the CDR3 is TGTGCCAGCAGTCCCCTCAGTCCCTACGAGCAGTACTTC.

Here the CDR3 DNA reads TGTGCCAGTAGAACGGCCGGGACTAGTAGGGGCAATGAGCAGTTCTTC. It encodes CASRTAGTSRGNEQFF. This sequence joins TRBV19 and TRBJ2-1, with 8 bases fitting TRBD2. Germline trimming cut 6 bases from V and 6 bases from J; bases unmatched to any gene: 13. Germline lookup yields CDR1 LNHDA and CDR2 SQIVND (reference sequence). This CDR3 is built from 16 residues.

In its sample, this clone was seen a few times. This chain joins TRBV11-3 and TRBJ2-2; 8 bases are a match to TRBD2. The CDR3 is 14 residues long. Trimming removed 1 base from V and 9 bases from J; junction bases left unmatched: 4. Germline V lookup: CDR1 SGHNT, CDR2 YENEEA. The CDR3 spells CASSLGREGRELFF. CDR3 nucleotides: TGTGCCAGCAGCTTAGGACGGGAGGGCAGGGAGCTGTTTTTT.

V usage is TRBV5-1 and J usage is TRBJ2-7; TRBD2 matches 7 bases. Trimming cost V 0 bases and J 6 bases; bases outside gene matches: 12. Germline CDR1 reads SGHRS; CDR2 reads YFSETQ. The CDR3 runs to 16 residues. The CDR3 DNA sequence: TGCGCCAGCAGCTTGGAGGCGGGAGTGGTGGGTCTCGAGCAGTACTTC. Amino acid sequence: CASSLEAGVVGLEQYF.

CDR3 DNA sequence: TGTGCCAGCAGCTCCGGACAGGGGGCGAGGTACGAGCAGTACTTC. Protein sequence: CASSSGQGARYEQYF. The V gene is TRBV5-4, the J gene TRBJ2-7; 11 bases fit TRBD1. CDR3 size: 15 residues. Germline V gives CDR1 SGHNT, CDR2 YYREEE (reference sequence). V shed 3 bases and J 4 bases; nucleotides not matched to a gene: 6.

V and J are TRBV5-1 and TRBJ2-1, with TRBD2 identical over 16 bases. The V and J ends lost 4 bases and 1 base, in that order; junction bases with no gene match: 5. This CDR3 has 18 amino acids. CDR1 is SGHRS and CDR2 is YFSETQ in the germline V gene. Here the CDR3 DNA reads TGCGCCAGCAGCACCGGGACTAGCGGGAGGGTTTCCTACAATGAGCAGTTCTTC. Translating gives CASSTGTSGRVSYNEQFF.

The gene calls are TRBV2 and TRBJ2-1; TRBD1 aligns across 7 bases. Germline V gene sequence: CDR1 SNHLY, CDR2 FYNNEI. The CDR3 has 11 amino acids. The junction had 0 bases not matched to a gene; V was cut back by 6 bases and J by 7 bases. This chain's CDR3 is CASRQGNEQFF. The CDR3 DNA reads TGTGCCAGCAGACAGGGGAATGAGCAGTTCTTC.

This clone came up once. The V and J genes are TRBV6-6 and TRBJ2-2; tentative D call: TRBD2 (7 bases). Germline assignment: CDR1 MNHNY and CDR2 SVGAGI (reference sequence). Trimming removed 7 bases from V and 7 bases from J, with 19 bases in between. The CDR3 is 15 amino acids. The CDR3 DNA reads TGTGCCAGCATCCCATTTGGGGGGGCGGGCGGGGAGCTGTTTTTT. The encoded protein is CASIPFGGAGGELFF.

This sequence joins TRBV5-4 and TRBJ2-7; 14 bases align to TRBD2. J gave up 2 bases and V 0 bases, and 10 bases lay outside the gene matches. The CDR3 is made up of 19 amino acids. The V gene's germline CDR1 is SGHNT and CDR2 YYREEE (reference sequence). Written as DNA, the CDR3 is TGTGCCAGCAGCTTGGGCAGGGGGGGACTAGCGGGAGTCCCCTACGAGCAGTACTTC. This gives the protein CASSLGRGGLAGVPYEQYF.

Of note for this clone: At one end the junction does not follow the germline gene, possibly because of a read error. The rearrangement joins TRBV7-3 to TRBJ2-3; no clear D gene. The CDR3 runs to 13 residues. Germline-derived CDR1 and CDR2 are SGHTA and FQGTGA. CDR3 in amino acids: CANSLRRTDTQYF. The CDR3 region has the DNA TGTGCCAACAGCTTACGGCGGACAGATACGCAGTATTTT.

The V call is TRBV27, the J call TRBJ1-1, with TRBD1 matching over 8 bases. The CDR3 covers 13 residues. Per germline, CDR1 MNHEY and CDR2 SMNVEV (reference sequence). Trimming removed 10 bases from V and 5 bases from J; junction bases left unmatched: 9. Here the CDR3 reads CATAGQGRTEAFF. The CDR3 nucleotides are TGTGCCACCGCCGGACAGGGCCGGACTGAAGCTTTCTTT.

The J gene is TRBJ1-6, the V gene TRBV13; no clear D gene. The CDR3 length is 13 residues. Germline CDR1 is PRHDT and CDR2 is FYEKMQ (reference sequence). Trimming took 2 bases from V and 6 from J, leaving 5 bases between them. The CDR3 sequence is CASSLTTNSPLHF. The CDR3 nucleotides are TGTGCCAGCAGCTTAACTACTAATTCACCCCTCCACTTT.

The V call is TRBV30, the J call TRBJ1-1; D is unresolved. Germline CDR1 and CDR2: GTSNPN and SVGIG (reference sequence). With 2 bases removed from V and 6 bases from J, the gap between germline ends came to 10 bases. The CDR3 extends over 12 amino acids. The CDR3 DNA reads TGTGCCTGGAGTCCGGGGATTCCTGAAGCTTTCTTT. Its protein is CAWSPGIPEAFF.

This clone has just a few counts. The chain couples TRBV18 to TRBJ1-1, with D uncertain. The CDR3 consists of 12 residues. Germline V lookup: CDR1 KGHSH, CDR2 LQKENI. V gave up 3 bases and J gave up 5 bases, with 7 bases separating them. CDR3 in DNA: TGTGCCAGCTCACCCACGGGGACTGAAGCTTTCTTT. Protein product: CASSPTGTEAFF.

This chain joins TRBV7-9 and TRBJ1-5; D remains ambiguous. V shed 5 bases and J shed 8 bases, with 13 bases lying between them. Looked up from germline, CDR1 is SEHNR and CDR2 is FQNEAQ (reference sequence). This CDR3 spans 13 amino acids. This CDR3 is CASSLTLSEPQHF. The CDR3, as DNA: TGTGCCAGCAGCCTAACCTTGAGTGAGCCCCAGCATTTT.

The chain combines TRBV5-1 with TRBJ1-3; 7 bases map to TRBD1. This CDR3 spans 18 amino acids. The junction had 11 bases not matched to a gene; V was cut back by 2 bases and J by 0 bases. CDR1 and CDR2 from the germline V gene are SGHRS and YFSETQ. The CDR3 DNA sequence: TGCGCCAGCAGCTTTGTGGGCAGGGGGACAAGCTCTGGAAACACCATATATTTT. Translating it yields CASSFVGRGTSSGNTIYF.

The V gene is TRBV28, the J gene TRBJ2-6, with D possibly being TRBD1 (5 bases). From germline, CDR1 is MDHEN and CDR2 SYDVKM. V was clipped by 6 bases and J by 1 base, with 10 bases between them. This CDR3 contains 15 residues. CDR3 sequence reads: CASSLDRSGANVLTF. CDR3 sequence (DNA): TGTGCCAGCAGCCTCGACAGATCTGGGGCCAACGTCCTGACTTTC.

V and J are TRBV9 and TRBJ1-4; perhaps TRBD1 as D (6 bases). Germline V gene sequence: CDR1 SGDLS, CDR2 YYNGEE. The CDR3 is 14 amino acids. Trimming pared 3 bases from V and 7 bases from J, leaving 13 bases between. CDR3: CASSGGRGREKLFF. CDR3 in DNA: TGTGCCAGCAGCGGAGGCAGGGGCCGTGAAAAACTGTTTTTT.

This clone showed up just once. The V gene is TRBV15, the J gene TRBJ2-7, with a tentative D call TRBD1 (6 bases). The length of the CDR3 is 14 residues. Trimming left V 0 bases short and J 6 bases short, with 12 bases between. Per the germline V gene, CDR1 is LNHNV and CDR2 is YYDKDF (reference sequence). The CDR3 DNA is TGTGCCACCAGCAGAGAGGACAGAGGTGGCGAGCAGTACTTC. Its protein product is CATSREDRGGEQYF.

The chain couples TRBV28 to TRBJ1-2; the match to TRBD1 covers 7 bases. V lost 4 bases, J lost 6 bases, and 8 bases stayed unmatched. The germline V gene has CDR1 MDHEN and CDR2 SYDVKM. This CDR3 is 14 amino acids long. CDR3 bases: TGTGCCAGCAGTTCACAGGGGAAGGACCATGGCTACACCTTC. Its protein product is CASSSQGKDHGYTF.